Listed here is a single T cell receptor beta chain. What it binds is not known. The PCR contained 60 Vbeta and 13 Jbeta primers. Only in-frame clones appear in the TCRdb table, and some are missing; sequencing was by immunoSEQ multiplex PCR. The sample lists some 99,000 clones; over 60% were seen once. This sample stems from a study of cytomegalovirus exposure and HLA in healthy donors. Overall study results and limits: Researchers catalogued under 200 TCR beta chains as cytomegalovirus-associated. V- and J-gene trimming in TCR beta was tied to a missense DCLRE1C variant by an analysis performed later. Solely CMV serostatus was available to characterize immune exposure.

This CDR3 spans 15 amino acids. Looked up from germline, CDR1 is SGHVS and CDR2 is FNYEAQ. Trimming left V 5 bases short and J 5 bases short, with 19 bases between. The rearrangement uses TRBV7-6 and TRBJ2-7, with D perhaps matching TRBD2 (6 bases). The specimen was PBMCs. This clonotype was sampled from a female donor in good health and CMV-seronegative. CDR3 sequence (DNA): TGTGCCAGCAGCCCTGCCGGGACTTGGCGCAACGAGCAGTACTTC. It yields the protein CASSPAGTWRNEQYF.